The 17 T cell receptor beta chains given below trace back to one sample, sequenced in a study of prognosis after radiotherapy for stage I lung cancer. Starting from genomic DNA, TCR beta CDR3 was amplified through two-round multiplex PCR. Gene-specific primers for each TRBV and TRBJ gene drove first-round PCR. In TCRdb, the multiplex PCR reads were re-called with MiXCR into one record per CDR3 protein. The sample contains 30,000 to 40,000 distinct CDR3 sequences, 32% of which appear only once. This specimen consisted of PBMCs, obtained before or after stereotactic body radiation therapy (not recorded which). The origin of the receptors is a donor over 45 with non-small cell lung cancer.

The rearrangement links TRBV6-2 or TRBV6-3 to TRBJ1-5; D not certain. Trimming pared 6 bases from V and 5 bases from J, leaving 23 bases between. Germline V lookup: CDR1 MNHEY, CDR2 SVGEGT. The CDR3 spans 17 residues. CDR3 sequence: CASRPLPHGGKYQPQHF. In nucleotides, the CDR3 is TGTGCCAGCAGGCCCCTTCCTCATGGTGGCAAGTATCAGCCCCAGCATTTT.

This clonotype came up many times. The rearrangement uses TRBV5-1 and TRBJ2-7, with D perhaps TRBD2 (5 bases). Trimming removed 3 bases at V and 1 base at J, with 11 bases between. This CDR3 region has 14 residues. Germline assignment: CDR1 SGHRS and CDR2 YFSETQ. The CDR3 DNA reads TGCGCCAGCAGCTCCGGGGATTTGTCCTACGAGCAGTACTTC. This codes for CASSSGDLSYEQYF.

The rearrangement joins TRBV20-1 to TRBJ2-5; TRBD1 matches 9 bases. The CDR3 spans 14 residues. Trimming at V came to 0 bases and at J to 4 bases, leaving 3 bases not matched to a gene. The germline V gene encodes CDR1 DFQATT and CDR2 SNEGSKA (reference sequence). The CDR3 sequence is CSARENRGRETQYF. In DNA, the CDR3 is TGCAGTGCTAGAGAGAACAGGGGGCGAGAGACCCAGTACTTC.

This clonotype came up once. The chain joins TRBV12-3 or TRBV12-4 to TRBJ2-7; D gene uncertain. With 4 bases removed from V and 6 bases from J, the gap between germline ends came to 13 bases. The CDR3 runs to 13 residues. In DNA, the CDR3 is TGTGCCAGCAGTTCGGAACAGATTGGCGAGCAGTACTTC. It yields the protein CASSSEQIGEQYF.

The chain couples TRBV20-1 to TRBJ1-2; D ambiguous. V dropped 2 bases and J dropped 2 bases, with 12 bases sitting between them. The germline V gene encodes CDR1 DFQATT and CDR2 SNEGSKA (reference sequence). CDR3 length: 14 amino acids. CDR3 nucleotide sequence: TGCAGTGCTAGAACCCGACAAGGAAACTATGGCTACACCTTC. It codes for CSARTRQGNYGYTF.

This clonotype was found many times. The CDR3 nucleotides read TGTGCCAGCAGCGGGCCCGGGACTCCGACTCCCCCAGATACGCAGTATTTT. This codes for CASSGPGTPTPPDTQYF. The chain has TRBV3-1 and TRBJ2-3; possible D gene TRBD2, 6 bases. From germline, CDR1 is LGHDT and CDR2 YNNKEL (reference sequence). The CDR3 has 17 residues. Trimming removed 5 bases at V and 4 bases at J, with 22 bases between.

The gene calls are TRBV6-2 or TRBV6-3 and TRBJ2-7; 8 nucleotides agree with TRBD1. V gave up 0 bases and J gave up 1 base; unmatched junction bases: 2. The CDR3 loop spans 15 amino acids. Germline V gene lookup returns CDR1 MNHEY and CDR2 SVGEGT. In DNA form, the CDR3 reads TGTGCCAGCAGTTACTCGACAGGGGTATCCTACGAGCAGTACTTC. Translating it yields CASSYSTGVSYEQYF.

In its sample, this clonotype was seen a few times. A single base is all that separates this from a far larger clone, so a read error is likely. The V gene is TRBV6-2 or TRBV6-3, the J gene TRBJ1-1; 8 bases line up with TRBD1. The CDR3 consists of 14 residues. From germline, CDR1 is MNHEY and CDR2 SVGEGT. The CDR3 here is CANSETGANTEAFF. The CDR3, as DNA: TGTGCCAACAGTGAGACAGGGGCGAACACTGAAGCTTTCTTT.

Details on this clonotype: Sequence at one end of the junction differs from germline and may be a read error. This sequence joins TRBV5-6 and TRBJ1-3, with D possibly being TRBD1 (5 bases). Germline V gene lookup returns CDR1 SGHDT and CDR2 YYEEEE. The CDR3 spans 17 residues. CDR3: CAGSARRQGVSGNTIYF. DNA of the CDR3: TGTGCCGGCAGCGCGCGACGGCAGGGAGTTTCTGGAAACACCATATATTTT.

This clonotype was detected many times. V usage is TRBV6-6 and J usage is TRBJ1-4; D may be TRBD1 (5 bases). Trimming took off 0 bases at V and 2 bases at J, with 10 bases between the two ends. Germline V gene sequence: CDR1 MNHNY, CDR2 SVGAGI (reference sequence). The CDR3 extends over 16 amino acids. The CDR3 DNA follows: TGTGCCAGCAGTTACTCGGGGGGGGGGACTAATGAAAAACTGTTTTTT. Protein product: CASSYSGGGTNEKLFF.

This clonotype was counted ten times or more. This rearrangement joins TRBV6-1 to TRBJ1-3, with D unclear. Trimming took 5 bases from V and 0 from J, leaving 20 bases between them. Germline CDR1 is MNHNS and CDR2 is SASEGT. CDR3 length: 18 amino acids. For the CDR3, the DNA is TGTGCCAGCAGTACTCCCTGGCGGGTGACCCCCTCTGGAAACACCATATATTTT. Its translation: CASSTPWRVTPSGNTIYF.

This clonotype was seen at least ten times. V and J are TRBV5-6 and TRBJ2-1, with TRBD2 matching over 13 bases. The ends lost 4 bases at V and 3 bases at J; junction bases unmatched: 7. Germline CDR1 SGHDT, CDR2 YYEEEE. The CDR3 loop spans 17 amino acids. CDR3 protein: CASSRTSGGAVYNEQFF. CDR3 in DNA: TGTGCCAGCAGCCGTACTAGCGGGGGGGCAGTCTACAATGAGCAGTTCTTC.

This clonotype was counted ten times or more. The V and J genes are TRBV9 and TRBJ2-6; 8 positions agree with TRBD1. J was trimmed by 0 bases and V by 3 bases; bases with no gene match: 11. This CDR3 is 19 amino acids long. Germline-derived CDR1 and CDR2 are SGDLS and YYNGEE. The CDR3 DNA is TGTGCCAGCAGCGGAGACCAAGGGACAGGAACCTCTGGGGCCAACGTCCTGACTTTC. Translating gives CASSGDQGTGTSGANVLTF. The full variable domain, completed using reference TRBV9 and TRBJ2-6, is DSGVTQTPKHLITATGQRVTLRCSPRSGDLSVYWYQQSLDQGLQFLIQYYNGEERAKGNILERFSAQQFPDLHSELNLSSLELGDSALYFCASSGDQGTGTSGANVLTFGAGSRLTVL.

The rearrangement joins TRBV20-1 to TRBJ1-5; the match to TRBD1 covers 7 bases. Looked up from germline, CDR1 is DFQATT and CDR2 is SNEGSKA (reference sequence). The CDR3 length is 14 residues. V lost 5 bases to trimming and J lost 10 bases; unmatched junction nucleotides: 14. CDR3 amino acids: CSALDRDADHPQHF. In DNA, the CDR3 is TGCAGTGCTCTTGACAGGGATGCAGACCATCCCCAGCATTTT.

This clonotype was seen many times. The chain carries TRBV11-2 and TRBJ2-2; 8 bases fit TRBD1. There are 15 residues in the CDR3. V trimming: 5 bases; J trimming: 2 bases; junction bases outside the gene matches: 4. Germline CDR1 is SGHAT and CDR2 is FQNNGV. The CDR3 region has the DNA TGTGCCAGCAGCATTGACAGGGGTAACACCGGGGAGCTGTTTTTT. This translates into CASSIDRGNTGELFF.

V gene TRBV25-1 combines with J gene TRBJ1-3, with TRBD1 identical over 7 bases. The J segment lost 6 bases and the V segment lost 3 bases, leaving 5 bases of the junction unmatched. Germline V gene sequence: CDR1 MGHDK, CDR2 SYGVNS. This CDR3 has 14 residues. The CDR3 DNA sequence: TGTGCCAGCAGTGATACAGGGGACTTAAACACCATATATTTT. Translating it yields CASSDTGDLNTIYF.

By share, this clonotype counts as medium-sized. This sequence joins TRBV7-2 and TRBJ2-2; 7 nucleotides line up with TRBD2. CDR3 length: 16 amino acids. Germline V gives CDR1 SGHTA, CDR2 FQGNSA. V shed 2 bases, J shed 0 bases, and the junction held 3 bases outside the gene matches. The CDR3 is CASSLFGGTNTGELFF. CDR3 sequence (DNA): TGTGCCAGCAGCTTATTCGGGGGGACGAACACCGGGGAGCTGTTTTTT. Filled out from reference TRBV7-2 and TRBJ2-2, the complete variable domain reads GAGVSQSPSNKVTEKGKDVELRCDPISGHTALYWYRQSLGQGLEFLIYFQGNSAPDKSGLPSDRFSAERTGGSVSTLTIQRTQQEDSAVYLCASSLFGGTNTGELFFGEGSRLTVL.